These 18 T cell receptor beta chains were all obtained from the same sample, sequenced in a study of T cell repertoires in cytomegalovirus infection (dated by TCRdb to between 2019 and 2020). Sequencing used an Illumina HiSeq 1500. TCRdb reanalyzed the raw reads on its own, using fastp at Q25 for trimming and MiXCR for clone calling, and kept in-frame beta chains. Rows with a matching CDR3 protein are joined into one entry that keeps the most common DNA and genes. The sample records 150,000 or so distinct CDR3 sequences, 20% to 30% of which are singletons. Roughly 11% of the sample goes to the ten largest clones. Sequenced material: PBMCs. These receptor sequences come from a human donor in good health (CMV status not recorded). Some clones in this sample may be carry-over from other donors' samples.

The chain links TRBV3-1 to TRBJ1-3; a weak D match, TRBD1 (6 bases). Germline V gene sequence: CDR1 LGHDT, CDR2 YNNKEL (reference sequence). There are 16 residues in the CDR3. Trimming shortened V by 2 bases and J by 0 bases, and 11 bases separated the two germline ends. CDR3 sequence (DNA): TGTGCCAGCAGCCAATTTCGGGACATCTCTGGAAACACCATATATTTT. It translates to CASSQFRDISGNTIYF.

This rearrangement joins TRBV6-4 to TRBJ1-5; a possible D gene is TRBD1 (6 bases). V lost 3 bases to trimming and J lost 3 bases, with 6 bases between them. This CDR3 region has 13 residues. CDR1 is MRHNA, CDR2 SNTAGT, per germline. The CDR3 sequence is CASSEGANQPQHF. CDR3 nucleotide sequence: TGTGCCAGCAGTGAGGGGGCCAATCAGCCCCAGCATTTT.

The rearrangement links TRBV2 to TRBJ2-1, with 8 positions matching TRBD2. Trimming at V came to 2 bases and at J to 4 bases, leaving 4 bases not matched to a gene. This CDR3 has 15 amino acids. Germline V lookup: CDR1 SNHLY, CDR2 FYNNEI. Here the CDR3 DNA reads TGTGCCAGCAGTGAAACGGGGGGGGGATACAATGAGCAGTTCTTC. Protein product: CASSETGGGYNEQFF.

J is TRBJ2-5 and V is TRBV7-9; 10 bases are shared with TRBD1. V lost 1 base to trimming and J lost 5 bases; unmatched junction nucleotides: 4. The CDR3 loop spans 15 amino acids. CDR1 is SEHNR, CDR2 FQNEAQ, per germline (reference sequence). CDR3 region: CASSLGQGALETQYF. The DNA for the CDR3 is TGTGCCAGCAGCTTAGGACAGGGGGCGTTGGAGACCCAGTACTTC.

This rearrangement joins TRBV19 to TRBJ2-1; D is unresolved. Germline CDR1 reads LNHDA; CDR2 reads SQIVND (reference sequence). The V and J ends lost 3 bases and 10 bases respectively, with 10 bases between them. The CDR3 has 12 residues. DNA of the CDR3: TGTGCCAGTAGTATGTTGGTGAGCGAGCAGTTCTTC. The encoded protein is CASSMLVSEQFF.

The chain joins TRBV12-3 or TRBV12-4 to TRBJ2-7, with 8 bases aligning to TRBD1. Germline trimming cut 2 bases from V and 3 bases from J; bases unmatched to any gene: 9. The CDR3 spans 16 residues. The CDR3 DNA follows: TGTGCCAGCAGTTTACCGGACAGGGCGGGCAACTACGAGCAGTACTTC. Encoded protein: CASSLPDRAGNYEQYF.

This clonotype appeared many times. This chain joins TRBV7-9 and TRBJ2-2; 8 nucleotides agree with TRBD2. CDR1 is SEHNR, CDR2 FQNEAQ, per germline (reference sequence). This CDR3 has 16 residues. V lost 6 bases and J lost 3; bases outside the gene matches: 9. This CDR3 reads CASSPAQRGYTGELFF. The CDR3 bases are TGTGCCAGCAGTCCAGCCCAGCGGGGGTACACCGGGGAGCTGTTTTTT.

This clonotype was detected many times. Sequence at one end of the junction differs from germline and may be a read error. The V gene is TRBV7-2, the J gene TRBJ2-1; possible D gene TRBD2, 6 bases. Germline V gives CDR1 SGHTA, CDR2 FQGNSA. The CDR3 loop spans 14 amino acids. The CDR3 loop reads CASSLAAPYNEQFF. The CDR3 nucleotides are TGTGCCAGCAGTTTAGCGGCCCCCTACAATGAGCAGTTCTTC.

This clonotype came up many times. This chain connects TRBV28 to TRBJ2-1; 8 bases fit TRBD1. J lost 3 bases, V lost 5 bases, and 9 bases had no gene match. This CDR3 has 16 amino acids. Germline V gives CDR1 MDHEN, CDR2 SYDVKM. In nucleotides, the CDR3 is TGTGCCAGCAGTATTGTAGGGACAGGAGACTACAATGAGCAGTTCTTC. Translated, it gives CASSIVGTGDYNEQFF.

This clonotype was recorded at least ten times. The CDR3 reads CASSSQGASTAEAFF. DNA of the CDR3: TGTGCCAGCAGCTCACAGGGGGCAAGTACGGCTGAAGCTTTCTTT. V and J are TRBV7-2 and TRBJ1-1; 9 bases fit TRBD1. CDR1 is SGHTA, CDR2 FQGNSA, per germline. Losses at the gene ends were 4 bases for V and 6 bases for J; bases not matched to a gene: 9. This CDR3 has 15 residues.

This chain uses TRBV18 with TRBJ2-7, with 7 nucleotides matching TRBD1. Germline V CDR1 and CDR2: KGHSH, LQKENI. The ends lost 3 bases at V and 5 bases at J; junction bases unmatched: 10. The CDR3 has 15 residues. CDR3 sequence (DNA): TGTGCCAGCTCACCTTACGCGATACAGGGGAACGAGCAGTACTTC. Translating it yields CASSPYAIQGNEQYF.

Many counts were recorded for this clonotype. The V and J genes are TRBV7-6 and TRBJ2-3, with no clear D. CDR3 size: 14 residues. The germline V and J ends were trimmed by 1 base and 7 bases, with 12 bases remaining between them. CDR1 is SGHVS and CDR2 is FNYEAQ in the germline V gene. CDR3: CASSLDYGINTQYF. Here the CDR3 DNA reads TGTGCCAGCAGCTTAGACTATGGAATCAATACGCAGTATTTT.

The chain links TRBV6-2 or TRBV6-3 to TRBJ2-2; weak D call: TRBD1 (6 bases). V lost 6 bases, J lost 4 bases, and 9 bases lay in between. CDR1 and CDR2 from the germline V gene are MNHEY and SVGEGT. CDR3 size: 13 residues. The CDR3 DNA reads TGTGCCAGCAGACGGGACACCACCGGGGAGCTGTTTTTT. It translates to CASRRDTTGELFF.

This clonotype has just a few counts. J is TRBJ2-7 and V is TRBV7-8; 16 bases match TRBD2. The CDR3 length is 16 residues. V lost 3 bases and J lost 5; bases outside the gene matches: 4. Per the germline V gene, CDR1 is SGHVS and CDR2 is FQNEAQ. CDR3 bases: TGTGCCAGCAGCTTGGGACTAGCGGGGGGGCCGGACGAGCAGTACTTC. Its translation is CASSLGLAGGPDEQYF.

The chain joins TRBV6-2 or TRBV6-3 to TRBJ2-3, with D possibly being TRBD2 (6 bases). In germline, CDR1 is MNHEY, CDR2 SVGEGT. The CDR3 totals 16 residues. Trimming stripped 5 bases from V and 6 bases from J, with 21 bases between. The chain's CDR3 is CASSGWGFRETDTQYF. DNA of the CDR3: TGTGCCAGCAGTGGGTGGGGATTTCGGGAGACGGATACGCAGTATTTT.

The genes are TRBV2 and TRBJ1-5; a possible D gene is TRBD1 (5 bases). Trimming left V 8 bases short and J 5 bases short, with 22 bases between. The germline CDR1 and CDR2 sequences are SNHLY and FYNNEI. The CDR3 has 16 residues. The CDR3 loop is CASSTEGILGDQPQHF. The CDR3 nucleotides read TGTGCCAGCTCGACAGAAGGAATTCTTGGGGATCAGCCCCAGCATTTT.

This rearrangement joins TRBV12-5 to TRBJ1-2; no clear D gene. Trimming shortened V by 3 bases and J by 2 bases, and 7 bases separated the two germline ends. The CDR3 runs 13 residues. CDR1 LGHNT and CDR2 FRNRAP come from the germline V gene. The CDR3, as DNA: TGTGCTAGTGGTTTCGAGCAGAACTATGGCTACACCTTC. Its translation: CASGFEQNYGYTF.

The sample holds one count of this clonotype. This chain uses TRBV29-1 with TRBJ2-7; 9 bases fit TRBD1. The CDR3 is 13 amino acids. Germline CDR1 reads SQVTM; CDR2 reads ANQGSEA. The V segment lost 5 bases and the J segment 5 bases; nucleotides outside the gene matches: 7. CDR3 DNA sequence: TGCAGCGTTAGGAGGACAGGGGTAGACGAGCAGTACTTC. Translation: CSVRRTGVDEQYF.